What follows are 30 T cell receptor beta chains derived from one specimen sequenced in a study of breast tumors, draining lymph nodes, adjacent tissues. Samples came from axillary lymph nodes draining the breast cancer. TCRdb processed the multiplex PCR reads anew with MiXCR; each CDR3 protein has one entry. The table shows 200,000 to 250,000 distinct CDR3 sequences, with less than 35% occurring only once. Source material: axillary lymph node tissue. The receptors here all came from a female donor with breast cancer. Some clones in this sample may be carry-over from other donors' samples.

The J gene is TRBJ2-3, the V gene TRBV29-1, with D perhaps given as TRBD1 or TRBD2 (5 bases each). V was shortened by 8 bases and J by 8 bases, with 26 bases between the two germline ends. CDR1 is SQVTM and CDR2 is ANQGSEA in the germline V gene. The CDR3 length is 15 residues. The CDR3 loop reads CSTGPGLVLSGTQYF. Written as DNA, the CDR3 is TGCAGCACCGGGCCGGGGCTGGTGTTGTCGGGTACGCAGTATTTT.

To note about this clonotype: At one end the junction does not follow the germline gene, possibly because of a read error. The V call is TRBV9, the J call TRBJ2-7, with a weak D call TRBD1 (5 bases). Looked up from germline, CDR1 is SGDLS and CDR2 is YYNGEE. The CDR3 extends over 14 amino acids. The CDR3: CASSIGEDLREQSF. The CDR3 region has the DNA TGTGCCAGCAGCATAGGGGAAGATTTACGCGAGCAGTCCTTC.

The chain combines TRBV7-2 with TRBJ2-1; 9 bases are a match to TRBD2. J gave up 9 bases and V 6 bases, and 9 bases lay outside the gene matches. CDR1 and CDR2 from the germline V gene are SGHTA and FQGNSA. The CDR3 sequence is 14 residues long. The CDR3 sequence is CASRFSGGGGEQFF. In nucleotides, the CDR3 is TGTGCCAGCAGATTTAGCGGGGGCGGGGGTGAGCAGTTCTTC.

Many counts were recorded for this clonotype. The V and J genes are TRBV20-1 and TRBJ2-5; 8 bases agree with TRBD2. The ends lost 5 bases at V and 0 bases at J; junction bases unmatched: 8. The CDR3 runs 15 residues. The V gene's germline CDR1 is DFQATT and CDR2 SNEGSKA (reference sequence). The CDR3 region has the DNA TGCAGTGCTGAGACTAGCGCCCTTTACCAAGAGACCCAGTACTTC. Translation: CSAETSALYQETQYF.

This clonotype was found many times. V is TRBV4-2 and J is TRBJ2-6; D is unclear. The V gene's germline CDR1 is LGHNA and CDR2 YNFKEQ. There are 16 residues in the CDR3. The V end lost 4 bases, the J end lost 3 bases, and 13 bases lay between the germline ends. CDR3 DNA: TGTGCCAGCAGCCCCCAGTGGGGTGTTGGGGCCAACGTCCTGACTTTC. Its translation is CASSPQWGVGANVLTF.

This clonotype has only a few counts. V usage is TRBV6-5 and J usage is TRBJ2-3, with TRBD2 matching 9 bases. J lost 8 bases, V lost 2 bases, and 11 bases had no gene match. The germline V gene encodes CDR1 MNHEY and CDR2 SVGAGI. This CDR3 is built from 16 residues. CDR3 protein: CASSYQPSGTKGTQYF. DNA of the CDR3: TGTGCCAGCAGTTACCAACCTAGCGGGACTAAGGGTACGCAGTATTTT.

This clonotype was counted a few times. This sequence joins TRBV3-1 and TRBJ2-2; D gene ambiguous. From germline, CDR1 is LGHDT and CDR2 YNNKEL (reference sequence). The germline V and J ends were trimmed by 2 bases and 7 bases, with 5 bases remaining between them. CDR3 size: 12 residues. The CDR3 DNA reads TGTGCCAGCAGCCAACGTCACGGGGAGCTGTTTTTT. Its translation: CASSQRHGELFF.

The V and J genes are TRBV29-1 and TRBJ2-2; 7 bases are a match to TRBD1. The V gene end was trimmed by 5 bases and the J gene end by 6 bases; junction bases not matched to a gene: 12. This CDR3 spans 15 amino acids. CDR1 is SQVTM and CDR2 is ANQGSEA in the germline V gene. The CDR3 DNA reads as TGCAGCGTTTACGGACAGGTTCTAGGCGCCGGGGAGCTGTTTTTT. Its protein product is CSVYGQVLGAGELFF.

V and J are TRBV27 and TRBJ2-2, with D unresolved. The CDR3 has 16 amino acids. Germline CDR1 is MNHEY and CDR2 is SMNVEV (reference sequence). The germline V and J ends were trimmed by 7 bases and 4 bases, with 19 bases remaining between them. The CDR3 loop reads CASTLRGQVGTGELFF. DNA for the CDR3: TGTGCCAGCACACTCCGTGGGCAGGTTGGCACCGGGGAGCTGTTTTTT.

Concerning this clonotype: Just one base apart from a much larger clone, this may be a read error. The J gene is TRBJ2-7, the V gene TRBV20-1; D is unresolved. Looked up from germline, CDR1 is DFQATT and CDR2 is SNEGSKA (reference sequence). The CDR3 is 11 amino acids. The CDR3 spells CSARFRYEQSF. CDR3 in DNA: TGCAGTGCTAGATTTCGCTACGAGCAGTCCTTC.

Many counts were recorded for this clonotype. The rearrangement joins TRBV6-5 to TRBJ1-4; 10 bases line up with TRBD1. The junction had 7 bases not matched to a gene; V was cut back by 7 bases and J by 2 bases. The CDR3 is 16 residues long. Germline loops: CDR1 MNHEY, CDR2 SVGAGI. CDR3 bases: TGTGCCAGCAAAAGACAGGGGGCAGTCACTAATGAAAAACTGTTTTTT. This translates into CASKRQGAVTNEKLFF.

This clonotype was picked up many times. The chain uses TRBV24-1 and TRBJ2-1; 13 bases are a match to TRBD2. J was trimmed by 7 bases and V by 5 bases; bases with no gene match: 7. The germline V gene has CDR1 KGHDR and CDR2 SFDVKD. The CDR3 runs 16 residues. The CDR3: CATSGTSGGGGNEQFF. CDR3 in DNA: TGTGCCACCAGTGGTACTAGCGGGGGGGGAGGAAATGAGCAGTTCTTC.

The V call is TRBV11-2, the J call TRBJ2-5, with D tentatively TRBD2 (5 bases). From germline, CDR1 is SGHAT and CDR2 FQNNGV. The V end lost 8 bases, the J end lost 2 bases, and 12 bases lay between the germline ends. The CDR3 is made up of 13 amino acids. Written as DNA, the CDR3 is TGTGCCAGCGTCTACGGGGAGCAAGAGACCCAGTACTTC. Protein: CASVYGEQETQYF.

This clonotype was counted many times. This rearrangement joins TRBV7-2 to TRBJ2-5, with D unclear. V was shortened by 5 bases and J by 0 bases, with 7 bases between the two germline ends. Germline CDR1 reads SGHTA; CDR2 reads FQGNSA. The CDR3 contains 13 residues. DNA of the CDR3: TGTGCCAGCAGCCGACAAAACCAAGAGACCCAGTACTTC. It encodes CASSRQNQETQYF. Full variable domain (outside the CDR3, taken from reference TRBV7-2 and TRBJ2-5): GAGVSQSPSNKVTEKGKDVELRCDPISGHTALYWYRQSLGQGLEFLIYFQGNSAPDKSGLPSDRFSAERTGGSVSTLTIQRTQQEDSAVYLCASSRQNQETQYFGPGTRLLVL.

This clonotype was seen a handful of times. The chain carries TRBV27 and TRBJ2-3; TRBD2 is a possible D gene (7 bases). CDR3 size: 15 residues. From germline, CDR1 is MNHEY and CDR2 SMNVEV (reference sequence). V lost 2 bases to trimming and J lost 5 bases, with 14 bases between them. The CDR3 region is CASSLDGGAKDTQYF. In DNA, the CDR3 is TGTGCCAGCAGTTTAGATGGGGGGGCTAAAGATACGCAGTATTTT.

At least ten counts were recorded for this clonotype. V usage is TRBV18 and J usage is TRBJ1-6; TRBD1 matches at 10 bases. The CDR3 has 16 amino acids. Trimming at V came to 0 bases and at J to 8 bases, leaving 4 bases not matched to a gene. Germline V CDR1 and CDR2: KGHSH, LQKENI. This CDR3 reads CASSPPTGGGHSPLHF. DNA for the CDR3: TGTGCCAGCTCACCACCGACAGGGGGCGGACATTCACCCCTCCACTTT.

This chain uses TRBV3-1 with TRBJ2-5; 8 nucleotides agree with TRBD1. CDR3 length equals 13 residues. From germline, CDR1 is LGHDT and CDR2 YNNKEL (reference sequence). V shed 1 base, J shed 5 bases, and the junction held 0 bases outside the gene matches. The CDR3 loop is CASSQGTGETQYF. CDR3 DNA: TGTGCCAGCAGCCAAGGGACAGGGGAGACCCAGTACTTC.

This clonotype was recorded many times. The chain recombines TRBV30 with TRBJ1-6, with D perhaps matching TRBD1 (6 bases). Trimming cost V 5 bases and J 8 bases, with 19 bases left between them. The CDR3 length is 15 residues. CDR1 and CDR2 (germline): GTSNPN, SVGIG (reference sequence). The CDR3 region has the DNA TGTGCCTGGGACCTGGGGGGCCGGGGGGATTCACCCCTCCACTTT. Translation gives CAWDLGGRGDSPLHF.

As to this clonotype: This may be a read error: a much more frequent sequence differs by one nucleotide. The gene calls are TRBV6-5 and TRBJ1-3; D gene unclear. Germline assignment: CDR1 MNHEY and CDR2 SVGAGI. This CDR3 has 14 residues. V was trimmed by 4 bases and J by 2 bases, leaving 9 bases between them. CDR3 bases: TGTGCCAGCAGTTTTAGCGACGCTGGAAACACCATATATTTT. This encodes CASSFSDAGNTIYF.

This sequence joins TRBV7-9 and TRBJ1-2, with D possibly matching TRBD1 (5 bases). This CDR3 contains 14 residues. Germline CDR1 and CDR2: SEHNR and FQNEAQ (reference sequence). The germline V and J ends were trimmed by 5 bases and 8 bases, with 18 bases remaining between them. The CDR3 loop is CASSPSAGLLGYTF. The DNA of the CDR3 is TGTGCCAGCAGCCCTAGCGCAGGGTTATTAGGCTACACCTTC.

At least ten counts were recorded for this clonotype. This sequence joins TRBV7-3 and TRBJ2-1, with a tentative D call TRBD1 (5 bases). The CDR3 contains 15 residues. The germline V gene encodes CDR1 SGHTA and CDR2 FQGTGA. Trimming shortened V by 5 bases and J by 3 bases, and 14 bases separated the two germline ends. CDR3 in amino acids: CASSRWADSYNEQFF. In nucleotides, the CDR3 is TGTGCCAGCAGCCGATGGGCAGACAGCTACAATGAGCAGTTCTTC.

This clonotype appeared many times. The chain carries TRBV9 and TRBJ2-5; D perhaps matches TRBD1 (6 bases). CDR1 SGDLS and CDR2 YYNGEE come from the germline V gene. With 4 bases removed from V and 5 bases from J, the gap between germline ends came to 21 bases. CDR3 length: 16 residues. The CDR3 DNA sequence: TGTGCCAGCAGCCCCTTCTCAGGGGATTACGGGGAGACCCAGTACTTC. Its protein is CASSPFSGDYGETQYF.

This clonotype was picked up one time. The J gene is TRBJ1-1, the V gene TRBV20-1; D ambiguous. Germline V gene sequence: CDR1 DFQATT, CDR2 SNEGSKA (reference sequence). Trimming left V 8 bases short and J 1 base short, with 17 bases between. This CDR3 is 14 amino acids long. The CDR3 DNA is TGCAGTATTCACCCCTGGGGTGGGAACACTGAAGCTTTCTTT. It is translated as CSIHPWGGNTEAFF.

CDR3 DNA: TGTGCCAGTAGGTTGTTTGGTGATGTCTCCTACGAGCAGTACTTC. This encodes CASRLFGDVSYEQYF. The gene calls are TRBV19 and TRBJ2-7; no definite D call. CDR3 length equals 15 residues. Trimming left V 6 bases short and J 0 bases short, with 15 bases between. Germline lookup yields CDR1 LNHDA and CDR2 SQIVND (reference sequence). The variable domain in full, with the rest retrieved from reference TRBV19 and TRBJ2-7, is DGGITQSPKYLFRKEGQNVTLSCEQNLNHDAMYWYRQDPGQGLRLIYYSQIVNDFQKGDIAEGYSVSREKKESFPLTVTSAQKNPTAFYLCASRLFGDVSYEQYFGPGTRLTVT.

This clonotype has a handful of counts. The chain has TRBV11-2 and TRBJ2-3, with 8 bases matching TRBD2. Trimming removed 1 base from V and 2 bases from J; junction bases left unmatched: 5. Germline V gene sequence: CDR1 SGHAT, CDR2 FQNNGV. The CDR3 totals 16 residues. The CDR3 sequence: CASSLVSGALTDTQYF. The CDR3 region has the DNA TGTGCCAGCAGCTTAGTTAGCGGGGCGCTCACAGATACGCAGTATTTT.

There are a few counts of this clonotype. The chain joins TRBV6-4 to TRBJ2-3; 12 bases are shared with TRBD2. V trimming: 4 bases; J trimming: 1 base; junction bases outside the gene matches: 0. CDR3 size: 15 residues. Germline CDR1 MRHNA, CDR2 SNTAGT. The chain's CDR3 is CASSGTSGGTDTQYF. In DNA form, the CDR3 reads TGTGCCAGCAGTGGGACTAGCGGGGGCACAGATACGCAGTATTTT.

This clonotype was seen only a few times. The rearrangement uses TRBV4-1 and TRBJ2-1; D uncertain. The germline CDR1 and CDR2 sequences are MGHRA and YSYEKL. V was pared by 2 bases and J by 4 bases, with 9 bases between. This CDR3 is built from 14 residues. Here the CDR3 reads CASSQPAMYNEQFF. In nucleotides, the CDR3 is TGCGCCAGCAGCCAACCGGCTATGTACAATGAGCAGTTCTTC.

The rearrangement links TRBV15 to TRBJ2-5, with D perhaps TRBD1 or TRBD2 (6 bases each). Germline values: CDR1 LNHNV, CDR2 YYDKDF (reference sequence). Deletions cut 9 bases from V and 4 bases from J, with 15 bases between. The CDR3 is 13 amino acids. CDR3 nucleotide sequence: TGTGCCACTAAAGGGGGGAAGGGAGAGACCCAGTACTTC. Translating it yields CATKGGKGETQYF.

J is TRBJ1-4 and V is TRBV11-2; possibly TRBD1 for D (6 bases). The CDR3 spans 15 residues. V was shortened by 3 bases and J by 5 bases, with 13 bases between the two germline ends. Germline loops: CDR1 SGHAT, CDR2 FQNNGV. The CDR3 is CASSFQGMRNEKLFF. The CDR3 coding sequence is TGTGCCAGCAGCTTCCAGGGGATGAGAAATGAAAAACTGTTTTTT.

The chain couples TRBV15 to TRBJ1-1; a weak D match, TRBD1 (6 bases). Trimming removed 0 bases at V and 4 bases at J, with 15 bases between. This CDR3 contains 16 residues. CDR1 LNHNV and CDR2 YYDKDF come from the germline V gene (reference sequence). The CDR3 bases are TGTGCCACCAGCAGAGATGTGGCAGGGGCCGGCACTGAAGCTTTCTTT. As protein: CATSRDVAGAGTEAFF.